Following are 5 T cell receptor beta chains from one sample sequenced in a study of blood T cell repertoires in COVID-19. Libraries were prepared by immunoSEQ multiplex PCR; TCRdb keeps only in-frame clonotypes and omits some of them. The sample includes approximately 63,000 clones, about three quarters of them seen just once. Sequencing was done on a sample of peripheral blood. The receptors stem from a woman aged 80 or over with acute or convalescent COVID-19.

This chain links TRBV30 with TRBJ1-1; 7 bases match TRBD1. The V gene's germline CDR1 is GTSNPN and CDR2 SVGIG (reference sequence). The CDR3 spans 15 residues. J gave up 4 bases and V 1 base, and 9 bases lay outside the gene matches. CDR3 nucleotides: TGTGCCTGGAGTGCCCACAGGGGTTGGGGCACTGAAGCTTTCTTT. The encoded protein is CAWSAHRGWGTEAFF.

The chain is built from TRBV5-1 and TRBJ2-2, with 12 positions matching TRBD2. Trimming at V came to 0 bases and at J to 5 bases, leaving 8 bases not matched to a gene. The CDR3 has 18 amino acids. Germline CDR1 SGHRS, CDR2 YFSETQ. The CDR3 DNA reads TGCGCCAGCAGCTTGGGGACTAGCGGGGAGTTATCAACCGGGGAGCTGTTTTTT. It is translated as CASSLGTSGELSTGELFF. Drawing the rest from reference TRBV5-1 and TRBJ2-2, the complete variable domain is KAGVTQTPRYLIKTRGQQVTLSCSPISGHRSVSWYQQTPGQGLQFLFEYFSETQRNKGNFPGRFSGRQFSNSRSEMNVSTLELGDSALYLCASSLGTSGELSTGELFFGEGSRLTVL.

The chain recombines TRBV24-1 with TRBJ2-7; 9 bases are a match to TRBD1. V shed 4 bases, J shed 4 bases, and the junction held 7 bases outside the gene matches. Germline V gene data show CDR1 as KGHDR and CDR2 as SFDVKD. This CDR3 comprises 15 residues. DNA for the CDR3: TGTGCCACCAGTGACCCAGACAGGGGGGATTACGAGCAGTACTTC. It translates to CATSDPDRGDYEQYF.

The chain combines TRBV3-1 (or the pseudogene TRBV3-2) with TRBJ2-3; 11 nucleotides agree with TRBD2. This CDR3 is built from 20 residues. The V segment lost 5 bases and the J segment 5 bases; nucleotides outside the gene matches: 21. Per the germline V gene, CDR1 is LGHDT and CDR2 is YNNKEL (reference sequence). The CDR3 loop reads CASSKGTAGIAGGQGDTQYF. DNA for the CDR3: TGTGCCAGCAGCAAAGGGACCGCGGGTATAGCGGGAGGGCAGGGAGATACGCAGTATTTT.

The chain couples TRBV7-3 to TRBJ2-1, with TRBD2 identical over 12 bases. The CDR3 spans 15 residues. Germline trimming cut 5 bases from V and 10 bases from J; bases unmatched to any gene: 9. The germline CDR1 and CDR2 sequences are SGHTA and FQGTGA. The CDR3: CASSHQASGRGEQFF. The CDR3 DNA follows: TGTGCCAGCAGCCATCAGGCTAGCGGGAGGGGAGAGCAGTTCTTC.